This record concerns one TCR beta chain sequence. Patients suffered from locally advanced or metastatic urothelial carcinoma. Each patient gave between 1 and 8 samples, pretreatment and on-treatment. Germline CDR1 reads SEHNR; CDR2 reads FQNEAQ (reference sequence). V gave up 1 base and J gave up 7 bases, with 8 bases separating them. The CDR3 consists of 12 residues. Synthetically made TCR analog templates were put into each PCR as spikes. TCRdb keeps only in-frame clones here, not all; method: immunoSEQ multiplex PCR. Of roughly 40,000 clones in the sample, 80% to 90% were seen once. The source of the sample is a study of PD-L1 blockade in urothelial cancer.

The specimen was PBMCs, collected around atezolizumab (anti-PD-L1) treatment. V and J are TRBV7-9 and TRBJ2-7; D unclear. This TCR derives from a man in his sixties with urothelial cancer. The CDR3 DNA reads TGTGCCAGCAGCTTAGATCTGAGTGAGCAGTACTTC. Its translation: CASSLDLSEQYF.